One and the same sample provided the 27 T cell receptor beta chains below, sequenced in a study of cytomegalovirus exposure and HLA in healthy donors. In the PCR, 60 Vbeta and 13 Jbeta primers were used. Produced via immunoSEQ multiplex PCR; TCRdb's table is partial and in-frame only. Altogether under 150,000 clones are present, about four fifths being singletons, with the ten largest covering about 3.8%. Material: PBMCs. The receptor set was obtained from a man aged 40-49 years in good health and CMV-seropositive.

The genes are TRBV5-6 and TRBJ1-4, with TRBD1 matching over 7 bases. The V and J ends lost 6 bases and 4 bases, in that order; junction bases with no gene match: 6. CDR1 and CDR2 (germline): SGHDT, YYEEEE. The CDR3 loop spans 14 amino acids. In DNA form, the CDR3 reads TGTGCCAGCAATGCCGGGACAGTTAATGAAAAACTGTTTTTT. This gives the protein CASNAGTVNEKLFF.

The chain couples TRBV15 to TRBJ2-4, with D possibly being TRBD1 (6 bases). The CDR3 has 18 amino acids. The V end lost 0 bases, the J end lost 0 bases, and 15 bases lay between the germline ends. In germline, CDR1 is LNHNV, CDR2 YYDKDF (reference sequence). The CDR3 region has the DNA TGTGCCACCAGCAGAGAGAGAGGGACACTCATAGCCAAAAACATTCAGTACTTC. Protein sequence: CATSRERGTLIAKNIQYF.

Ten or more counts support this clone. J is TRBJ1-5 and V is TRBV7-8; 9 nucleotides agree with TRBD1. The CDR3 covers 18 residues. Trimming cost V 5 bases and J 5 bases; bases outside gene matches: 16. Germline V gene lookup returns CDR1 SGHVS and CDR2 FQNEAQ. This chain's CDR3 is CASSKTPPGTGRHQPQHF. CDR3 in DNA: TGTGCCAGCAGCAAAACCCCCCCCGGGACAGGGAGACATCAGCCCCAGCATTTT.

Concerning this clone itself: This sample also contains other DNA sequences that code for the same CDR3. The chain carries TRBV18 and TRBJ2-2; D possibly corresponds to TRBD1 (5 bases). The CDR3 runs 14 residues. The germline gives CDR1 KGHSH, CDR2 LQKENI. V lost 3 bases and J lost 2, with 7 bases in between. CDR3 bases: TGTGCCAGCTCACCGACAGCTAACACCGGGGAGCTGTTTTTT. Translated, it gives CASSPTANTGELFF. The whole variable domain, filled in from reference TRBV18 and TRBJ2-2, reads NAGVMQNPRHLVRRRGQEARLRCSPMKGHSHVYWYRQLPEEGLKFMVYLQKENIIDESGMPKERFSAEFPKEGPSILRIQQVVRGDSAAYFCASSPTANTGELFFGEGSRLTVL.

This clone was seen a few times. The J gene is TRBJ2-6, the V gene TRBV15; D possibly corresponds to TRBD2 (5 bases). There are 16 residues in the CDR3. V lost 0 bases, J lost 0 bases, and 6 bases lay in between. Germline V gene sequence: CDR1 LNHNV, CDR2 YYDKDF (reference sequence). CDR3 amino acids: CATSRDRDSGANVLTF. CDR3 DNA sequence: TGTGCCACCAGCAGAGATCGGGACTCTGGGGCCAACGTCCTGACTTTC.

The rearrangement joins TRBV18 to TRBJ1-3; the D gene is possibly TRBD1 (6 bases). Germline loops: CDR1 KGHSH, CDR2 LQKENI. The CDR3 is 17 amino acids. Trimming pared 4 bases from V and 0 bases from J, leaving 16 bases between. The CDR3 reads CASSLPLGASSGNTIYF. The CDR3 DNA sequence: TGTGCCAGCTCACTCCCGTTGGGGGCGAGCTCTGGAAACACCATATATTTT.

The CDR3 protein is CAWRPGTKWYEQYF. CDR3 nucleotide sequence: TGTGCCTGGAGGCCCGGGACAAAGTGGTACGAGCAGTACTTC. This rearrangement joins TRBV30 to TRBJ2-7; D is possibly TRBD1 (6 bases). This CDR3 is 14 amino acids long. Trimming took 3 bases from V and 4 from J, leaving 16 bases between them. CDR1 and CDR2 from the germline V gene are GTSNPN and SVGIG (reference sequence). The full variable domain, completed using reference TRBV30 and TRBJ2-7, is SQTIHQWPATLVQPVGSPLSLECTVEGTSNPNLYWYRQAAGRGLQLLFYSVGIGQISSEVPQNLSASRPQDRQFILSSKKLLLSDSGFYLCAWRPGTKWYEQYFGPGTRLTVT.

The gene calls are TRBV13 and TRBJ2-1; TRBD2 agrees at 9 bases. V gave up 6 bases and J gave up 5 bases; unmatched junction bases: 5. This CDR3 is 14 amino acids long. Germline loops: CDR1 PRHDT, CDR2 FYEKMQ (reference sequence). The CDR3 DNA follows: TGTGCCAGCAGAGCCCTAGCGGGAAACAATGAGCAGTTCTTC. Protein: CASRALAGNNEQFF. The variable domain in full, completed from reference TRBV13 and TRBJ2-1, reads AAGVIQSPRHLIKEKRETATLKCYPIPRHDTVYWYQQGPGQDPQFLISFYEKMQSDKGSIPDRFSAQQFSDYHSELNMSSLELGDSALYFCASRALAGNNEQFFGPGTRLTVL.

The V gene is TRBV5-4, the J gene TRBJ2-5, with 11 bases matching TRBD2. After removal of 0 bases from V and 4 bases from J, the junction contained 5 bases not matched to a gene. Per the germline V gene, CDR1 is SGHNT and CDR2 is YYREEE (reference sequence). This CDR3 contains 16 residues. CDR3 amino acids: CASSLASGGRGETQYF. In DNA form, the CDR3 reads TGTGCCAGCAGCTTGGCTAGCGGGGGGAGGGGAGAGACCCAGTACTTC.

The J gene is TRBJ2-3, the V gene TRBV19; no clear D. Trimming pared 1 base from V and 4 bases from J, leaving 15 bases between. The germline CDR1 and CDR2 sequences are LNHDA and SQIVND (reference sequence). CDR3 length equals 16 residues. CDR3 DNA sequence: TGTGCCAGTAGTATAGGGTCCTGGCAATCTCCAGATACGCAGTATTTT. This translates into CASSIGSWQSPDTQYF.

V and J are TRBV6-1 and TRBJ1-1; tentatively, D is TRBD1 (5 bases). CDR1 MNHNS and CDR2 SASEGT come from the germline V gene. V gave up 1 base and J gave up 5 bases, with 8 bases separating them. The CDR3 spans 13 residues. The CDR3 nucleotides read TGTGCCAGCAGTGAAGTCAAGGGGACTGAAGCTTTCTTT. This sequence encodes CASSEVKGTEAFF.

This clone was detected only once. V and J are TRBV5-8 and TRBJ1-2; D uncertain. Trimming took off 0 bases at V and 1 base at J, with 13 bases between the two ends. The V gene's germline CDR1 is SGHTS and CDR2 YDEGEE. The CDR3 is 16 amino acids. The CDR3 loop is CASSLAGLDFNYGYTF. The CDR3 DNA is TGTGCCAGCAGCTTGGCGGGGTTGGACTTTAACTATGGCTACACCTTC.

V and J are TRBV5-1 and TRBJ2-1; perhaps TRBD2 as D (5 bases). CDR1 SGHRS and CDR2 YFSETQ come from the germline V gene. There are 13 residues in the CDR3. The V gene lost 7 bases and the J gene lost 8 bases, with 16 bases spanning the gap. Here the CDR3 reads CASGSGSLDEQFF. The CDR3 bases are TGCGCCAGCGGCTCGGGAAGCCTCGATGAGCAGTTCTTC.

The genes are TRBV5-5 and TRBJ1-3; a weak D match, TRBD1 (5 bases). The CDR3 contains 15 residues. The germline V gene encodes CDR1 SGHKS and CDR2 YYEKEE (reference sequence). Trimming took 1 base from V and 4 from J, leaving 12 bases between them. The CDR3 protein is CASSLMAGLGNTIYF. The CDR3 DNA reads TGTGCCAGCAGCTTGATGGCAGGGTTAGGAAACACCATATATTTT.

The rearrangement joins TRBV7-8 to TRBJ1-4; D perhaps matches TRBD1 (5 bases). The germline V and J ends were trimmed by 6 bases and 4 bases, with 12 bases remaining between them. This CDR3 contains 14 residues. In germline, CDR1 is SGHVS, CDR2 FQNEAQ. The CDR3 DNA reads as TGTGCCAGCAGACCCCCCGGGGGTAATGAAAAACTGTTTTTT. Translated, it gives CASRPPGGNEKLFF. The variable domain in full, completed from reference TRBV7-8 and TRBJ1-4, reads GAGVSQSPRYKVAKRGQDVALRCDPISGHVSLFWYQQALGQGPEFLTYFQNEAQLDKSGLPSDRFFAERPEGSVSTLKIQRTQQEDSAVYLCASRPPGGNEKLFFGSGTQLSVL.

This clone has a handful of counts. The CDR3 is CASSGAPFRGEQFF. In nucleotides, the CDR3 is TGTGCCAGCAGTGGAGCTCCCTTTCGCGGAGAGCAGTTCTTC. The chain couples TRBV2 to TRBJ2-1; D remains ambiguous. The germline gives CDR1 SNHLY, CDR2 FYNNEI. CDR3 size: 14 residues. Between the trimmed V and J ends, which lost 4 bases and 10 bases, there was a span of 17 bases.

CDR3 DNA: TGTGCCAGCGTGGGGGGGTACGGGTCCTACAATGAGCAGTTCTTC. Its protein is CASVGGYGSYNEQFF. The chain couples TRBV27 to TRBJ2-1, with 7 bases identical to TRBD2. This CDR3 spans 15 amino acids. V lost 8 bases, J lost 1 base, and 8 bases stayed unmatched. Germline CDR1 reads MNHEY; CDR2 reads SMNVEV (reference sequence).

V is TRBV5-1 and J is TRBJ1-1, with 7 bases matching TRBD1. Trimming took 0 bases from V and 3 from J; bases not matched to a gene: 8. The CDR3 is made up of 16 amino acids. Per germline, CDR1 SGHRS and CDR2 YFSETQ. The CDR3 sequence: CASSLGDSGMDTEAFF. CDR3 DNA sequence: TGCGCCAGCAGCTTGGGGGACAGTGGGATGGACACTGAAGCTTTCTTT.

This clone turned up a few times. Distinct nucleotide sequences in the sample also encode this CDR3. The J gene is TRBJ1-2, the V gene TRBV2; a possible D gene is TRBD1 (6 bases). Between the trimmed V and J ends, which lost 6 bases and 7 bases, there was a span of 15 bases. The CDR3 runs 13 residues. Germline V CDR1 and CDR2: SNHLY, FYNNEI. The CDR3 here is CASSVDSFSGYTF. Here the CDR3 DNA reads TGTGCCAGCAGCGTGGACAGTTTTAGTGGCTACACCTTC.

This clone was seen more than once but under ten times. The rearrangement uses TRBV7-9 and TRBJ2-7; 8 bases align to TRBD1. There are 13 residues in the CDR3. V was pared by 3 bases and J by 6 bases, with 4 bases of the junction left unmatched. Germline loops: CDR1 SEHNR, CDR2 FQNEAQ (reference sequence). This CDR3 reads CASSFWTGIEQYF. For the CDR3, the DNA is TGTGCCAGCAGCTTTTGGACAGGGATCGAGCAGTACTTC.

This clone was counted a single time. J is TRBJ2-1 and V is TRBV21-1; the table's D call of TRBD2 was not tested on the DNA. TRBV21-1 is recorded as a pseudogene. CDR3 size: 18 residues. CDR3 sequence (DNA): TGTGCCAGCAGCAAAGTACACGACTATCGATCCTCCTACAATGAGCAGTTCTTC. Its protein is CASSKVHDYRSSYNEQFF.

The chain recombines TRBV5-1 with TRBJ2-1, with 7 bases matching TRBD2. Germline V gene lookup returns CDR1 SGHRS and CDR2 YFSETQ. After removal of 3 bases from V and 10 bases from J, the junction contained 7 bases not matched to a gene. This CDR3 comprises 13 residues. As DNA, the CDR3 is TGCGCCAGCAGCTCACTGGGGGGGAACGAGCAGTTCTTC. Its translation is CASSSLGGNEQFF.

V usage is TRBV5-1 and J usage is TRBJ2-1; 12 nucleotides align to TRBD2. Germline lookup yields CDR1 SGHRS and CDR2 YFSETQ. V was clipped by 3 bases and J by 5 bases; unmatched bases: 12. This CDR3 is built from 18 residues. The CDR3 is CASSSPLAGGSNDNEQFF. CDR3 coding DNA: TGCGCCAGCAGCTCACCACTAGCGGGGGGAAGCAACGACAATGAGCAGTTCTTC.

This clone was seen a handful of times. The rearrangement joins TRBV27 to TRBJ1-1, with D possibly being TRBD1 (5 bases). Germline CDR1 reads MNHEY; CDR2 reads SMNVEV (reference sequence). The CDR3 has 14 residues. V was pared by 2 bases and J by 1 base, with 8 bases between. The CDR3 DNA follows: TGTGCCAGCAGTTTAAGGGGCTCGAACACTGAAGCTTTCTTT. This gives the protein CASSLRGSNTEAFF.

The chain couples TRBV9 to TRBJ1-3; D is ambiguous. The CDR3 spans 14 residues. Germline CDR1 is SGDLS and CDR2 is YYNGEE. Trimming took 4 bases from V and 4 from J, leaving 12 bases between them. Here the CDR3 DNA reads TGTGCCAGCAGCCGGTCACCTGAAGGAAACACCATATATTTT. Protein sequence: CASSRSPEGNTIYF.

The count of this clone is one. This chain connects TRBV6-1 to TRBJ2-7; 9 nucleotides align to TRBD2. This CDR3 region has 15 residues. J gave up 0 bases and V 5 bases, and 5 bases lay outside the gene matches. CDR1 is MNHNS and CDR2 is SASEGT in the germline V gene. The CDR3 DNA reads TGTGCCAGCAGTCCGCTTAGCGGGAGCTCCTACGAGCAGTACTTC. Residues: CASSPLSGSSYEQYF.

The CDR3 is CASSLRDRDFTEAFF. The CDR3 DNA is TGCGCCAGCAGCCTCCGGGACAGAGATTTCACTGAAGCTTTCTTT. The chain recombines TRBV4-1 with TRBJ1-1; 7 nucleotides align to TRBD1. In germline, CDR1 is MGHRA, CDR2 YSYEKL. The CDR3 is 15 amino acids. Trimming took 4 bases from V and 4 from J; bases not matched to a gene: 9.